This TCR beta chain was recovered during a study of low-dose radiotherapy and immunotherapy resistance in tumors. Study overall: Patients of Cohort 1 had 0.5 Gy fractions every 2 weeks, which summed to 6.5 Gy. A dose of 300 mg of oral aspirin was taken by patients daily for four cycles from cycle 1 day 1. Individuals in Cohort 2 had 1 Gy per fraction every two weeks, adding up to 13 Gy over 26 weeks.

First-strand cDNA relied on TRAV- and TRBV-specific primers spanning alpha and beta chains. A constant-region primer paired with the V-primer adapter amplified TCRs over about 19 PCR cycles. MiXCR was run by TCRdb on the reads, yielding one entry per CDR3 protein. The repertoire holds tens of thousands of distinct CDR3 sequences, with under 20% as singletons. Documented time point: before trial treatment. As their treatment, donors received nivolumab, ipilimumab, aspirin, low-dose cyclophosphamide and low-dose radiotherapy. The CDR3 sequence is 13 residues long. Trimming took off 6 bases at V and 6 bases at J, with 15 bases between the two ends. The germline V gene has CDR1 MNHNY and CDR2 SVGAGI (reference sequence).

The sample consisted of PBMCs, taken before treatment. This sequence was found in a male donor with prostate cancer. The rearrangement links TRBV6-6 to TRBJ2-7; possibly TRBD1 for D (6 bases). The CDR3 reads CASRTDRLSEQYF. The CDR3 region has the DNA TGTGCCAGCAGGACCGACAGGCTCTCCGAGCAGTACTTC.